This TCR beta chain was identified in a study of blood T cell repertoires in COVID-19. Per germline, CDR1 SGHTA and CDR2 FQGNSA. This CDR3 has 13 residues. V lost 1 base and J 12 bases, leaving 13 bases between the germline ends. Libraries were prepared by immunoSEQ multiplex PCR; TCRdb keeps only in-frame clonotypes and omits some of them. In the table there are tens of thousands of clones, 88% of which are singletons. The sample taken for sequencing was peripheral blood. The chain recombines TRBV7-2 with TRBJ2-1; weak D call: TRBD2 (5 bases). The receptor was isolated from a woman at least 80 years old with active COVID-19. This chain's CDR3 is CASSLGTSFGQFF. The CDR3 DNA follows: TGTGCCAGCAGCTTAGGTACTAGTTTTGGGCAGTTCTTC.